This T cell receptor beta chain originates from a study of T cell clonotyping in hematopoietic cell transplantation. Whole-study results and caveats: CD4 and CD8 repertoire contributions could not be separated without sorting. Few recipient clonotypes overlapped donors; over 95% were de novo at given depth. After transplant, recipient diversity fell while pathologically expanded clonotypes grew through day 180. Higher Inverse Simpson Index values in graft donor and pretransplant recipient predicted broader posttransplant TCR diversity.

Method: immunoSEQ multiplex PCR; TCRdb's copy keeps in-frame clones and lacks some. There are 70,000 or so clones in the sample; 94% occur only once, and approximately 1.5% lies in the top ten. The germline V gene has CDR1 LNHDA and CDR2 SQIVND (reference sequence). The V gene end was trimmed by 2 bases and the J gene end by 3 bases; junction bases not matched to a gene: 7. This CDR3 contains 16 residues. On this clone: Its antigen is as yet unknown.

The sequence was obtained from a middle-aged man in good health. Some clones in this sample may be carry-over from other donors' samples. The chain links TRBV19 to TRBJ1-2, with TRBD1 matching over 9 bases. Sequencing was carried out using peripheral blood mononuclear cells. The chain's CDR3 is CASSIRTGVRDYGYTF. Here the CDR3 DNA reads TGTGCCAGTAGTATAAGGACAGGGGTACGGGACTATGGCTACACCTTC.